This T cell receptor beta chain was captured in a study of OX40 agonist ivuxolimab in advanced cancers. Study overall: Dose-escalation cases comprised hepatocellular carcinoma, melanoma, renal cell or head and neck cancer. The study reported partial responses in three patients: one hepatocellular carcinoma, two cutaneous melanoma. Study-level findings and limits: Certain nonresponders likewise exhibited a low normalized T-cell clonal expansion.

Sampling of blood occurred at baseline, cycle 4 day 1, and cycle 7 day 1. Sequencing used immunoSEQ multiplex PCR; TCRdb keeps in-frame clones, though not all of them. The sample carries about 67,000 clones, 80% recorded once. Comments on this clone: Its target is unknown.

The sequences come from CD4+ or CD8+ T cells sorted from blood, collected in a trial of the OX40 agonist ivuxolimab. The source of this sequence is an adult with an advanced solid tumor such as melanoma, head and neck, liver or kidney cancer.

The CDR3 DNA reads TGTGCCAGCAGCCCCGGGACAGGGGGTGTAGATACGCAGTATTTT. It codes for CASSPGTGGVDTQYF. This sequence joins TRBV7-6 and TRBJ2-3, with 11 bases lining up with TRBD1. This CDR3 has 15 residues. The trim removed 5 bases at V and 5 bases at J, leaving 6 bases unmatched. The germline gives CDR1 SGHVS, CDR2 FNYEAQ.